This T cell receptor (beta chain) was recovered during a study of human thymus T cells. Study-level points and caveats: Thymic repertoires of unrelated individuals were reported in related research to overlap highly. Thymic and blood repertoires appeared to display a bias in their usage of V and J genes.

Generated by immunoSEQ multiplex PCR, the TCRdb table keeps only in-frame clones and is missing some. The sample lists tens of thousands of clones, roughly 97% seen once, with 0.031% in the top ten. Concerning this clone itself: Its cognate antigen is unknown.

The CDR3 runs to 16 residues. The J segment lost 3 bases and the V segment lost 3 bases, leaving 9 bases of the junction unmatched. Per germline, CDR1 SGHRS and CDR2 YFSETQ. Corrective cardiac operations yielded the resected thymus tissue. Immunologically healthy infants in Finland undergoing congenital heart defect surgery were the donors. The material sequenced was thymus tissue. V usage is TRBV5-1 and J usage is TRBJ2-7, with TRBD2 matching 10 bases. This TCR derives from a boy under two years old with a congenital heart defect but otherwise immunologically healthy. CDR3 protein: CASSSILAGSLYEQYF. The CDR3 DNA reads TGCGCCAGCAGCTCAATACTAGCGGGATCCCTCTACGAGCAGTACTTC. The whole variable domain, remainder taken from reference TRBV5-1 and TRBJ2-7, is KAGVTQTPRYLIKTRGQQVTLSCSPISGHRSVSWYQQTPGQGLQFLFEYFSETQRNKGNFPGRFSGRQFSNSRSEMNVSTLELGDSALYLCASSSILAGSLYEQYFGPGTRLTVT.